Below, 2 T cell receptor beta chains from the same sample are listed, as sequenced in a study of CXCR3-negative and CXCR3-positive naive CD8 T cells. TRB cDNA was prepared as libraries by UMI-labeled 5' RACE. TCRdb reprocessed the 5' RACE reads; each CDR3 protein has one entry and no DNA is given. Listed are roughly 110,000 distinct CDR3 sequences; just over 0.35% falls within the top ten. The antigens of these receptors remain unknown. Study-level points and caveats: More hydrophobic TRB CDR3s occurred in CXCR3-positive than in CXCR3-negative naive cells.

Specimen: naive CXCR3+ CD8+ T cells from blood. The subset here: CD45RO-CCR7+CD27+CD95- naive CD8+ T cells expressing CXCR3 (TNR3+). Receptors were obtained from a human donor in good health. Some clones in this sample may be carry-over from other donors' samples.

The gene calls are TRBV20-1 and TRBJ2-5; TCRdb reports TRBD1, a call that lacks DNA to check it against. The CDR3 is 15 amino acids. Germline loops: CDR1 DFQATT, CDR2 SNEGSKA (reference sequence). This chain's CDR3 is CSARAFRDSHGTQYF.

V is TRBV7-6 and J is TRBJ1-5; the D gene TCRdb calls, TRBD1, cannot be checked with no DNA. This CDR3 is 14 amino acids long. In germline, CDR1 is SGHVS, CDR2 FNYEAQ. This CDR3 reads CASSLVLGDQPQHF.